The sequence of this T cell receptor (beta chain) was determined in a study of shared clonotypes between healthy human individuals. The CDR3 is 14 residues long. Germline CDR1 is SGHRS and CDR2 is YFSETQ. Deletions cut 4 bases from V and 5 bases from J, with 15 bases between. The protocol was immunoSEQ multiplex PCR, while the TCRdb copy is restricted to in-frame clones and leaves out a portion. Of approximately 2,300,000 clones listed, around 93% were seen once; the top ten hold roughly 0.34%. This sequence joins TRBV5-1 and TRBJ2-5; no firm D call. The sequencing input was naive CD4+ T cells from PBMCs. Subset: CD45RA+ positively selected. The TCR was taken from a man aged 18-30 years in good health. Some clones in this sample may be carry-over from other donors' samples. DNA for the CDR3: TGCGCCAGCAGCCTCATAGTTGGGCGCGAGACCCAGTACTTC. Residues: CASSLIVGRETQYF.